These T cell receptor beta chains were read from a single sample in a study of blood T cells in healthy people across ages. MiXCR was run by TCRdb on the 5' RACE reads, yielding one entry per CDR3 protein. The data show roughly 800,000 distinct CDR3 sequences, over 45% seen once. Sequencing input: blood. The source of these receptors is a man aged 30 to 45 in good health. Each CDR3 is given with its conserved first and last residue. A D gene is named only where the DNA matches it firmly. Where a row states a size, it is once, few, many or the class of an expanded clone; other rows omit it.

d_call,j_call,v_call,clone_size,cdr3_nt,cdr3_aa
NA,TRBJ2-5,TRBV6-5,NA,TGTGCCAGCAGTCCGGTGGGGGTCGGTGAGACCCAGTACTTC,CASSPVGVGETQYF
NA,TRBJ2-7,TRBV29-1,NA,TGCAGCGTTGAAATCAGCGGTTACGAGCAGTACTTC,CSVEISGYEQYF
NA,TRBJ1-4,TRBV15,NA,TGTGCCACCAGCAGGGAGAGACGAGAAAAACTGTTTTTT,CATSRERREKLFF
NA,TRBJ2-7,TRBV6-6,NA,TGTGCCAGCAGTTGGGACGCGAGCTCCTACGAGCAGTACTTC,CASSWDASSYEQYF
NA,TRBJ1-5,TRBV3-1,NA,TGTGCCAGCAGCCAAGGTGGGGGGAGGCAGCCCCAGCATTTT,CASSQGGGRQPQHF
NA,TRBJ1-4,TRBV29-1,NA,TGCAGCGTTGAATGGGGGGGGAAATGGAAAAAACTGTTTTTT,CSVEWGGKWKKLFF
TRBD1,TRBJ1-5,TRBV20-1,NA,TGCAGTGCCCAAGACAGGGCCGGCAAGGCTGGGCCCCAGCATTTT,CSAQDRAGKAGPQHF
NA,TRBJ1-1,TRBV12-3/TRBV12-4,NA,TGTGCCAGCAGTTTGGACAGCTACGAAGCTTTCTTT,CASSLDSYEAFF
NA,TRBJ1-1,TRBV6-6,NA,TGTGCCAGCAGTTACTCGGTCTCAGAAGCTTTCTTT,CASSYSVSEAFF
NA,TRBJ1-1,TRBV20-1,NA,TGCAGTACTAGAGAGGTCTTGCGGACTGAAGCTTTCTTT,CSTREVLRTEAFF
NA,TRBJ1-1,TRBV29-1,NA,TGCAGCGTTGAGGGGGAATTAGGGACTGAAGCTTTCTTT,CSVEGELGTEAFF
NA,TRBJ1-4,TRBV6-1,NA,TGTGCCAGCAGTATTGGGGGAACGGCCAGAAAACTGTTTTTT,CASSIGGTARKLFF
NA,TRBJ2-7,TRBV7-2,NA,TGTGCCAGCCCCGGGGGAACCTACAATGAGCAGTACTTC,CASPGGTYNEQYF
TRBD1,TRBJ2-7,TRBV25-1,few,TGTGCCAGCACGGACAGGGGTGCGAACGAGCAGTACTTC,CASTDRGANEQYF
NA,TRBJ2-1,TRBV24-1,NA,TGTGCCACCAGTGATACTCGGGTGAATGAGCAGTTCTTC,CATSDTRVNEQFF
NA,TRBJ2-1,TRBV3-1,NA,TGTGCCAGCAGCCAAGTTGGCAATGAGCAGTTCTTC,CASSQVGNEQFF
NA,TRBJ2-6,TRBV7-2,NA,TGTGCCAGCAGCCTGAGGGGCGGGGCCAACGTCCTGACTTTC,CASSLRGGANVLTF
TRBD1,TRBJ2-5,TRBV15,few,TGTGCCACCAGAGGGGGCCTCGAGACCCAGTACTTC,CATRGGLETQYF
TRBD2,TRBJ2-1,TRBV20-1,few,TGCAGTGCTTGCCTAGCGGGAGTTTTGGGTGAGCAGTTCTTC,CSACLAGVLGEQFF
NA,TRBJ2-5,TRBV5-1,NA,TGCGCCAGCAGCTTGACAGCGTTAGGGTCGGAGACCCAGTACTTC,CASSLTALGSETQYF
TRBD2,TRBJ2-1,TRBV7-8,NA,TGTGCCAGCACCCACCGGGGGGACGGCAATGAGCAGTTCTTC,CASTHRGDGNEQFF
NA,TRBJ2-6,TRBV20-1,NA,TGCAGTGCTCGACGAGACTCTGGGGCCAACGTCCTGACTTTC,CSARRDSGANVLTF
TRBD2,TRBJ2-4,TRBV7-9,NA,TGTGCCAGCAGCCCCCCGGGGGGGCTAGCCAAAAACATTCAGTACTTC,CASSPPGGLAKNIQYF
NA,TRBJ2-7,TRBV7-2,few,TGTGCCAGCAGCTTGAGCGGAGTCCACGAGCAGTACTTC,CASSLSGVHEQYF